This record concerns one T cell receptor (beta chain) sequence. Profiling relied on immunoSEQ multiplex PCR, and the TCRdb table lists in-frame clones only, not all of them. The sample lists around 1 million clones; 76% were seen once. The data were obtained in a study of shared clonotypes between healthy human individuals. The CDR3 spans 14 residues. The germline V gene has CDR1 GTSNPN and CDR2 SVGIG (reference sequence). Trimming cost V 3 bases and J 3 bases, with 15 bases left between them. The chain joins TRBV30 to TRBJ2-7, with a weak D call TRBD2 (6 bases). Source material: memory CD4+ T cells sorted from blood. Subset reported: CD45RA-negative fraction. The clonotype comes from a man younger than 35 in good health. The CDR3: CAWRPRGRRYEQYF. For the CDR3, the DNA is TGTGCCTGGAGGCCGCGGGGCAGGCGCTACGAGCAGTACTTC.